This paragraph covers one T cell receptor beta chain sequence. Its antigen is still unknown. Data came from immunoSEQ multiplex PCR; TCRdb stores just in-frame clones and leaves some out. The table lists over 70,000 clones, approximately 91% of them singletons, with under 25% in the top ten. Every one of the patients relapsed after autologous stem cell transplantation (brentuximab vedotin exposure was variable). Responses achieved at best were complete response, partial response or progressive disease. The data derive from a study of PD-1 blockade in classical Hodgkin lymphoma. The CDR3 has 15 residues. Germline V lookup: CDR1 PRHDT, CDR2 FYEKMQ (reference sequence). Trimming shortened V by 1 base and J by 4 bases, and 13 bases separated the two germline ends. The study, taken as a whole, reports: Healthy donors were reported to have higher baseline TCR diversity than newly diagnosed patients. Initiation of nivolumab under 1 year after ASCT led to exclusion of patients.

The rearrangement links TRBV13 to TRBJ1-1; no clear D. The receptor's source is a human donor with classical Hodgkin lymphoma. Sample: peripheral blood mononuclear cells (PBMCs), taken at baseline. The CDR3 here is CASSLDGPGSTEAFF. DNA of the CDR3: TGTGCCAGCAGCTTAGATGGACCCGGGAGCACTGAAGCTTTCTTT. Full variable domain (outside the CDR3, taken from reference TRBV13 and TRBJ1-1): AAGVIQSPRHLIKEKRETATLKCYPIPRHDTVYWYQQGPGQDPQFLISFYEKMQSDKGSIPDRFSAQQFSDYHSELNMSSLELGDSALYFCASSLDGPGSTEAFFGQGTRLTVV.